Following are 10 T cell receptor beta chains from one sample sequenced in a study of T cells after yellow fever vaccination. MiXCR, run by TCRdb on the 5' RACE reads, gives a single entry per CDR3 protein. The data show around 350,000 distinct CDR3 sequences, roughly 10% seen once. The sequencing used PBMCs, collected on the day of the first yellow fever vaccination. These receptors all stem from a man aged 18 to 29 who received the YFV17D yellow fever vaccine.

This clonotype was seen a few times. CDR3 region: CASSAYRVPSNQPQHF. In DNA form, the CDR3 reads TGTGCCAGCAGCGCGTACAGGGTACCTAGCAATCAGCCCCAGCATTTT. The chain is built from TRBV7-8 and TRBJ1-5, with D possibly TRBD1 on 6 matching bases. This CDR3 spans 16 amino acids. Germline-derived CDR1 and CDR2 are SGHVS and FQNEAQ. Trimming cost V 5 bases and J 0 bases, with 14 bases left between them. The variable domain in full, completed from reference TRBV7-8 and TRBJ1-5, reads GAGVSQSPRYKVAKRGQDVALRCDPISGHVSLFWYQQALGQGPEFLTYFQNEAQLDKSGLPSDRFFAERPEGSVSTLKIQRTQQEDSAVYLCASSAYRVPSNQPQHFGDGTRLSIL.

This clonotype was detected only a few times. The chain joins TRBV10-3 to TRBJ2-3; D possibly corresponds to TRBD2 (5 bases). CDR1 is ENHRY, CDR2 SYGVKD, per germline. V was cut by 6 bases and J by 4 bases, with 5 bases left in between. The CDR3 covers 11 residues. This CDR3 reads CAISGADTQYF. In DNA form, the CDR3 reads TGTGCCATCAGCGGGGCAGATACGCAGTATTTT.

The chain is built from TRBV20-1 and TRBJ2-5; D is perhaps TRBD2 (5 bases). The CDR3 length is 13 residues. Germline CDR1 is DFQATT and CDR2 is SNEGSKA (reference sequence). The V end was cut by 6 bases, the J end by 1 base, with 12 bases between. The CDR3 sequence is CSAREEAQETQYF. CDR3 bases: TGCAGTGCCCGAGAGGAGGCCCAAGAGACCCAGTACTTC.

The chain links TRBV20-1 to TRBJ2-4; 11 nucleotides align to TRBD2. From germline, CDR1 is DFQATT and CDR2 SNEGSKA (reference sequence). Trimming took 6 bases from V and 4 from J; bases not matched to a gene: 8. The length of the CDR3 is 15 residues. The chain's CDR3 is CSAWTLAGGKNIQYF. Here the CDR3 DNA reads TGCAGTGCATGGACCCTAGCGGGGGGAAAAAACATTCAGTACTTC.

Here the CDR3 reads CASSYSPRMVQYV. CDR3 coding DNA: TGTGCCAGCAGTTACTCCCCTCGCATGGTGCAGTACGTC. The chain recombines TRBV6-2 or TRBV6-3 with TRBJ2-7; no clear D gene. Germline V gene sequence: CDR1 MNHEY, CDR2 SVGEGT. The CDR3 is 13 amino acids. V was pared by 0 bases and J by 9 bases, with 12 bases between.

This clonotype was observed a few times. The rearrangement links TRBV4-1 to TRBJ2-5; D is perhaps TRBD1 or TRBD2 (5 bases each). From germline, CDR1 is MGHRA and CDR2 YSYEKL. V lost 0 bases to trimming and J lost 5 bases, with 13 bases between them. The CDR3 has 15 residues. The CDR3 coding sequence is TGCGCCAGCAGCCAAGATCCGGGGCCTAGGGAGACCCAGTACTTC. This sequence encodes CASSQDPGPRETQYF.

This clonotype showed up just a few times. This sequence joins TRBV7-9 and TRBJ2-3, with no clear D. CDR3 length: 14 residues. In germline, CDR1 is SEHNR, CDR2 FQNEAQ (reference sequence). Between the trimmed V and J ends, which lost 5 bases and 6 bases, there was a span of 15 bases. The CDR3 DNA follows: TGTGCCAGCAGCCCCTCTACAAGTGGCGATACGCAGTATTTT. The encoded protein is CASSPSTSGDTQYF.

This clonotype has only a few counts. The J gene is TRBJ2-7, the V gene TRBV6-2 or TRBV6-3, with TRBD1 matching over 7 bases. The V gene end was trimmed by 6 bases and the J gene end by 2 bases; junction bases not matched to a gene: 7. CDR3 length: 14 residues. Germline V CDR1 and CDR2: MNHEY, SVGEGT. The CDR3 nucleotides are TGTGCCAGCAGAGGAACGGGACAGACCTACGAGCAGTACGTC. This codes for CASRGTGQTYEQYV.

This clonotype was seen a few times. The chain carries TRBV14 and TRBJ1-6; D is unclear. Germline V lookup: CDR1 SGHDN, CDR2 FVKESK. Trimming left V 4 bases short and J 7 bases short, with 11 bases between. The CDR3 consists of 14 residues. CDR3 nucleotides: TGTGCCAGCAGCCCTTTATCTAGGAATTCACCCCTCCACTTT. Amino acids: CASSPLSRNSPLHF.

This clonotype was seen repeatedly, ten times or more. The V call is TRBV6-5, the J call TRBJ1-6; maybe TRBD1 (6 bases). There are 16 residues in the CDR3. From germline, CDR1 is MNHEY and CDR2 SVGAGI. The V gene lost 1 base and the J gene lost 8 bases, with 15 bases spanning the gap. CDR3 bases: TGTGCCAGCAGTTACTACCCAGGGGCCGCCCATTCACCCCTCCACTTT. Protein sequence: CASSYYPGAAHSPLHF.